The present entry profiles one T cell receptor beta chain with its context. Its antigen is currently unknown. The CDR3 is 13 amino acids. The V end lost 0 bases, the J end lost 6 bases, and 9 bases lay between the germline ends. Germline V gene data show CDR1 as SGHDN and CDR2 as FVKESK. Data came from immunoSEQ multiplex PCR; TCRdb stores just in-frame clones and leaves some out. The sample has around 71,000 clones, about four fifths seen once. The data derive from a study of T cell clones after liver transplantation. Study at large: Immunosuppression withdrawal was tried within 2 years after liver transplantation in this trial. As an antigen-independent comparator, third-party-reactive TCRbeta sequences came from pre-transplant mixed lymphocyte reactions. Findings and limits, study-wide: Rather than being deleted, graft donor-reactive T cells may have moved into the graft.

The chain employs TRBV14 and TRBJ2-7; no reliable D call. The receptor's source is a human patient who received a liver transplant. Certain T cells may be donor cells from the graft. Material: CD4+ T cells from blood, obtained 12 months after liver transplant. CDR3 protein: CASSQDPVSEQYF. The CDR3 DNA reads as TGTGCCAGCAGCCAAGATCCGGTTAGCGAGCAGTACTTC.